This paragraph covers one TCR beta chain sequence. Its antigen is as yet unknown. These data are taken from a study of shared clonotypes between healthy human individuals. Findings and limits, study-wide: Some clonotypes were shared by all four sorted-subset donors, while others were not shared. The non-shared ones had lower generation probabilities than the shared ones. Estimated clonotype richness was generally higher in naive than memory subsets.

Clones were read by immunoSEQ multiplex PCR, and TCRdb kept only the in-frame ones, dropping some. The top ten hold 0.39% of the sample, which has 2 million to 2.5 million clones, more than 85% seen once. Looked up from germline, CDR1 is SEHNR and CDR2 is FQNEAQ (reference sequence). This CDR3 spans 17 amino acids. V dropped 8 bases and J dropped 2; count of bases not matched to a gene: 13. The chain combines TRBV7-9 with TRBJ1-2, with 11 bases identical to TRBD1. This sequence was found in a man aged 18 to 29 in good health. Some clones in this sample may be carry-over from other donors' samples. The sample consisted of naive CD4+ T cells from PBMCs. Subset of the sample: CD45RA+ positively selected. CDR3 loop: CASGDLDRGHENYGYTF. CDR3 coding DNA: TGTGCCAGCGGCGACCTGGACAGGGGGCACGAGAACTATGGCTACACCTTC.